This TCR beta chain was sequenced during a study of human T cells and chemical hapten exposure. This clonotype came up a few times. Time point of the sample: pre-sensitization, week 0. Treatment described: therapeutic diphenylcyclopropenone sensitization with weekly scalp DPC. TCRdb used MiXCR to reprocess the RACE reads, holding one entry per CDR3 protein. The data show 95,000 to 150,000 distinct CDR3 sequences, roughly 13% seen once. The CDR3 runs 12 residues. Trimming took 5 bases from V and 10 from J, leaving 14 bases between them. Germline-derived CDR1 and CDR2 are SGHTA and FQGNSA. The TCR sequence derives from a woman aged 18-29 years with alopecia areata. Some clones in this sample may be carry-over from other donors' samples. This specimen consisted of whole blood, obtained in connection with sensitization to the hapten diphenylcyclopropenone (DPC). The chain couples TRBV7-2 to TRBJ1-1, with D tentatively TRBD1 (5 bases). The CDR3 here is CASSPGVGGAFF. The CDR3 nucleotides are TGTGCCAGCAGCCCCGGTGTCGGGGGAGCTTTCTTT.